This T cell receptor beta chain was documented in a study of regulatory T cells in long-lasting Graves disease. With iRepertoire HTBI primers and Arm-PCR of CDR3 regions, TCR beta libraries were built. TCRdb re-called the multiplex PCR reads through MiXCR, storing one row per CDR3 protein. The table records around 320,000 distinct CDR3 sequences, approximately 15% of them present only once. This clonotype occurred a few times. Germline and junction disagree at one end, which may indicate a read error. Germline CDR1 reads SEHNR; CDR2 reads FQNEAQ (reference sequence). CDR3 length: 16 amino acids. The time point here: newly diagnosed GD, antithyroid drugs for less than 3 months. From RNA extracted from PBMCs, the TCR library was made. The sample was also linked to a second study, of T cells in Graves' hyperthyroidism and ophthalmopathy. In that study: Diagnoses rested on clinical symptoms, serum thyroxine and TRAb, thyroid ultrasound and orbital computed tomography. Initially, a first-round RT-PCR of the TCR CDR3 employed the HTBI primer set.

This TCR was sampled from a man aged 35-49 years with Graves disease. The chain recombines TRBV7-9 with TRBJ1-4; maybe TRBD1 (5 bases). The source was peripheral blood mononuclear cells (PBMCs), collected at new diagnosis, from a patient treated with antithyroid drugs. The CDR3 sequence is CASSLETGGANEKLFF. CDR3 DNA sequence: TGTGCCAGCAGTTTAGAGACCGGAGGGGCCAATGAAAAACTGTTTTTT.